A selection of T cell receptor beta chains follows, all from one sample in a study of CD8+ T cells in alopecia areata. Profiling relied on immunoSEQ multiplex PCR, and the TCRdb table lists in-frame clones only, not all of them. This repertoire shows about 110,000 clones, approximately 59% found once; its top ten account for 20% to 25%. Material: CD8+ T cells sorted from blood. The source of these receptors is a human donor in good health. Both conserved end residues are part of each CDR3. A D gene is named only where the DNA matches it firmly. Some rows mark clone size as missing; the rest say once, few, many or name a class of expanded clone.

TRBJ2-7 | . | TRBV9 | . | TGTGCCAGCAGCGTAACATCGGGGAGAGAGCAGTACTTC | CASSVTSGREQYF
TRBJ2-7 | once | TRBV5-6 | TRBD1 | TGTGCCAGCAGCTGGGGACAGTCCTACGAGCAGTACTTC | CASSWGQSYEQYF
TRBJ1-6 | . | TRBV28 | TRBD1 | TGTGCCAGCAGCTCGGGACAGTTAAATTCACCCCTCCACTTT | CASSSGQLNSPLHF
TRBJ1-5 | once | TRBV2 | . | TGTGCCAGCAGTAACCGGGGAGGGCATCAGCCCCAGCATTTT | CASSNRGGHQPQHF
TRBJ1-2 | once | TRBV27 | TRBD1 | TGTGCCAGCAGAGGCGGGACAGTACCTTATGGCTACACCTTC | CASRGGTVPYGYTF
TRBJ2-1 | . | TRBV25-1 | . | TGTGCCAGCAGTGGCACCTTAGGTTCGAATGAGCAGTTCTTC | CASSGTLGSNEQFF
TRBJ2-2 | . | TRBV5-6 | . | TGTGCCAGCAGCTTGGGTGGTAGCACCGGGGAGCTGTTTTTT | CASSLGGSTGELFF
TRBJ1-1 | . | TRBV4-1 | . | TGCGCCAGCAGCCAAGATCCAGGACAGCCGGGGACTGAAGCTTTCTTT | CASSQDPGQPGTEAFF
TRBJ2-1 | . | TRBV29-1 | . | TGCAGCGTTGATCATTACAATGAGCAGTTCTTC | CSVDHYNEQFF
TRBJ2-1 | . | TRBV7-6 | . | TGTGCCAGCAGCTTAGGGGGGTCCTACAATGAGCAGTTCTTC | CASSLGGSYNEQFF
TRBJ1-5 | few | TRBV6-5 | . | TGTGCCAGCAGCTCCTTAGGGGGTAGCAATCAGCCCCAGCATTTT | CASSSLGGSNQPQHF
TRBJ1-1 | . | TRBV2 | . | TGTGCCAGCAGTACCCTGGACAGGAACACTGAAGCTTTCTTT | CASSTLDRNTEAFF
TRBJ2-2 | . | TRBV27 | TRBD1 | TGTGCCAGCAGTTTATATCAGGGGGCGAACACCGGGGAGCTGTTTTTT | CASSLYQGANTGELFF
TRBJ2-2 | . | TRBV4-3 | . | TGCGCCAGCAGCCAAGGGGACTGGGGAACCGGGGAGCTGTTTTTT | CASSQGDWGTGELFF
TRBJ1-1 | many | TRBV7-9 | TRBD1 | TGTGCCAGCAGCTTAACAGGGGTTATGAACACTGAAGCTTTCTTT | CASSLTGVMNTEAFF
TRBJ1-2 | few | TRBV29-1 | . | TGCAGCGTTGAAGATAGAGTGGCCAGTTATGGCTACACCTTC | CSVEDRVASYGYTF
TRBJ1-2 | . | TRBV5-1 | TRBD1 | TGCGCCAGCAGCCTGGGACAGGGCGGGTATGGCTACACCTTC | CASSLGQGGYGYTF
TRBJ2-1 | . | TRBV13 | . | TGTGCCAGCAGCTCTACTCCCACAGGTCTCCTGTACAATGAGCAGTTCTTC | CASSSTPTGLLYNEQFF
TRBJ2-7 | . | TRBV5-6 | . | TGTGCCAGCAGCTTGTGGGCCGGAGACGAGCAGTACTTC | CASSLWAGDEQYF
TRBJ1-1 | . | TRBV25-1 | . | TGTGCCAGCACGAACTCACACAGAGACGGTCTAACCACTGAAGCTTTCTTT | CASTNSHRDGLTTEAFF
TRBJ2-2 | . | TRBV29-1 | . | TGCAGCGCCGTAGACTCCGGGGAGCTGTTTTTT | CSAVDSGELFF
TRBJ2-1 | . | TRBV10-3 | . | TGTGCCAGCAGCGGTGTAAGGGAGTTCTTC | CASSGVREFF
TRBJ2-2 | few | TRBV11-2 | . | TGTGCCAGCACCGAATTCAGGGTCAGGGGCTGGAACACCGGGGAGCTGTTTTTT | CASTEFRVRGWNTGELFF
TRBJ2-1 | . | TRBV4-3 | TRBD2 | TGCGCCAGCAGCCAAGATGGACTAGCGGGGTTCGTCGCCTACAATGAGCAGTTCTTC | CASSQDGLAGFVAYNEQFF
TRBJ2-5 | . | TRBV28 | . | TGTGCCAGCAGTCCTCAGGAACAAGAGACCCAGTACTTC | CASSPQEQETQYF
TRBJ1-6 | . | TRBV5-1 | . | TGCGCCAGCAGCAGAGGGGATAATTCACCCCTCCACTTT | CASSRGDNSPLHF
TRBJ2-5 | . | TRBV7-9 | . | TGTGCCAGCAGCTCCTCAGGGTTCCAAGAGACCCAGTACTTC | CASSSSGFQETQYF
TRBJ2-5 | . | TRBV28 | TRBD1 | TGTGCCAGCAGTTCTATCGGACAGGGAATAGAAGAGACCCAGTACTTC | CASSSIGQGIEETQYF
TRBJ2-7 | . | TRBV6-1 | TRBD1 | TGTGCCAGCAGTGCATCCGGGACAGGGGGCGACGAGCAGTACTTC | CASSASGTGGDEQYF
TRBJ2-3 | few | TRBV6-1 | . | TGTGCCAGCAGTGAATTATTTCGTTGGGGCGACAGGTACTCAGATACGCAGTATTTT | CASSELFRWGDRYSDTQYF
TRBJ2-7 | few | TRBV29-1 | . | TGCAGCGTTGAAGACAGGGGAAGGCCCTACGAGCAGTACTTC | CSVEDRGRPYEQYF
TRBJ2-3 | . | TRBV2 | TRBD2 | TGTGCCAGCACAGGGAGGGCAGATACGCAGTATTTT | CASTGRADTQYF
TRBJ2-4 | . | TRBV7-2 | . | TGTGCCAGCAGCTTAACGAGCCTAGTAGGAAACATTCAGTACTTC | CASSLTSLVGNIQYF
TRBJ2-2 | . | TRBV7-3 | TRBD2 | TGTGCCAGCAGCTTACTGCTAGCGGGGTCCGGGGAGCTGTTTTTT | CASSLLLAGSGELFF
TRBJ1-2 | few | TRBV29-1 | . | TGCAGCGTTGAGGGCGAGGGGCTGTCTAACTATGGCTACACCTTC | CSVEGEGLSNYGYTF
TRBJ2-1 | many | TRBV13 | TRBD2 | TGTGCCAGCAGCATGGCCGGGACTAGCGGGGGTGCGACCTACAATGAGCAGTTCTTC | CASSMAGTSGGATYNEQFF
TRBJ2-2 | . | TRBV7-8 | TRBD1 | TGTGCCAGCAGCACGGGGACAGGGAACACCGGGGAGCTGTTTTTT | CASSTGTGNTGELFF